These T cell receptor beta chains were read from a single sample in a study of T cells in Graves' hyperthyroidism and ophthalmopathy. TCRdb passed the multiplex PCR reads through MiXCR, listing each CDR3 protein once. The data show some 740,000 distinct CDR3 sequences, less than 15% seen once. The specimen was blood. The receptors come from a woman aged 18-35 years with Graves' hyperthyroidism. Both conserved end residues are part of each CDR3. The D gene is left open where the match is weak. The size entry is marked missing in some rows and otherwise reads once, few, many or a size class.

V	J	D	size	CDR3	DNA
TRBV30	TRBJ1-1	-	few	CAWSPLGLGTEAFF	TGTGCCTGGAGCCCCTTGGGCCTAGGGACTGAAGCTTTCTTT
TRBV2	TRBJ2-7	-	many	CASTPRAGIIRTYEQYF	TGTGCCAGCACCCCTCGGGCAGGCATTATCCGAACCTACGAGCAGTACTTC
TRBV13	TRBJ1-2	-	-	CASSPPQGSPNLSNYGYTF	TGTGCCAGCAGCCCTCCCCAGGGATCTCCCAACCTCTCTAACTATGGCTACACCTTC
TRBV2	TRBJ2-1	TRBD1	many	CASRTGTAPNEQFF	TGTGCCAGCAGAACCGGGACAGCTCCAAATGAGCAGTTCTTC
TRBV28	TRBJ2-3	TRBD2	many	CASSFTSGIGTDTQYF	TGTGCCAGCAGTTTTACTAGCGGGATAGGCACAGATACGCAGTATTTT
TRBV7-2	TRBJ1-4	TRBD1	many	CASSLQGAVEKLFF	TGTGCCAGCAGCTTGCAGGGGGCTGTCGAAAAACTGTTTTTT
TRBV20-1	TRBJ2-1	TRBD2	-	CSARAPSGGYNEQFF	TGCAGTGCTAGAGCCCCTAGCGGGGGGTACAATGAGCAGTTCTTC
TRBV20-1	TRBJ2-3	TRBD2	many	CSARRAGVVTDTQYF	TGCAGTGCTAGGCGGGCGGGAGTAGTCACAGATACGCAGTATTTT
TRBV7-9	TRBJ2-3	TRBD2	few	CASSSGLAGNTDTQYF	TGTGCCAGCAGCTCGGGACTAGCGGGGAACACAGATACGCAGTATTTT
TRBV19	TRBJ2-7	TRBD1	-	CARAPTHRGQGIPLNPLSYEQYF	TGTGCCAGAGCCCCGACACACAGGGGGCAGGGGATTCCGCTTAACCCTCTTTCCTACGAGCAGTACTTC
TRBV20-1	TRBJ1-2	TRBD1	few	CSARGGVNYGYTF	TGCAGTGCCAGGGGGGGCGTGAACTATGGCTACACCTTC
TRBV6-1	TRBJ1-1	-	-	CASSPAGVENTEAFF	TGTGCCAGCAGTCCCGCAGGGGTTGAGAACACTGAAGCTTTCTTT
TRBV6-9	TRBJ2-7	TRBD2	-	CASSYNSQREGYEQYF	TGTGCCAGCAGTTACAATTCTCAGCGGGAGGGATACGAGCAGTACTTC
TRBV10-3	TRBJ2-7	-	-	CAIREPGTQSSYEQYF	TGTGCCATCAGGGAACCCGGGACACAGAGCTCCTACGAGCAGTACTTC
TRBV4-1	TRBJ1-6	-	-	CASSQVSGAYNSPLHF	TGCGCCAGCAGCCAAGTAAGCGGAGCCTATAATTCACCCCTCCACTTT
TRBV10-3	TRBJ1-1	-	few	CAISEFPAMNTEAFF	TGTGCCATCAGTGAGTTTCCGGCCATGAACACTGAAGCTTTCTTT
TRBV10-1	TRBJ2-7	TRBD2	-	CASSEDLAGYEQYF	TGCGCCAGCAGTGAGGACCTAGCGGGTTACGAGCAGTACTTC
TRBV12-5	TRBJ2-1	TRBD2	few	CASGLSLAGVDNEQFF	TGTGCTAGTGGTTTGTCACTAGCGGGAGTGGACAATGAGCAGTTCTTC
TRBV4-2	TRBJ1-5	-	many	CASSQREGSGQPQHF	TGTGCCAGCAGCCAAAGAGAGGGGTCGGGACAGCCCCAGCATTTT
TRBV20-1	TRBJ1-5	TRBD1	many	CSAFDRGSNQPQHF	TGCAGTGCATTCGACAGGGGGAGTAATCAGCCCCAGCATTTT
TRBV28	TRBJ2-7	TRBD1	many	CASSPGTESSYEQYF	TGTGCCAGCAGTCCCGGGACAGAGAGCTCCTACGAGCAGTACTTC
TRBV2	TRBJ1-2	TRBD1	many	CARRQGANYGYTF	TGTGCCAGACGACAGGGGGCCAACTATGGCTACACCTTC
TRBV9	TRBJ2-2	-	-	CASEEQNTGELFF	TGTGCCAGCGAGGAACAGAACACCGGGGAGCTGTTTTTT
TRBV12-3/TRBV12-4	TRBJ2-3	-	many	CASRPGGTSTDTQYF	TGTGCCAGCAGACCCGGAGGTACTAGCACAGATACGCAGTATTTT
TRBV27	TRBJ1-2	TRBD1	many	CASSPAPGGDGYTF	TGTGCCAGCAGTCCGGCCCCAGGGGGCGACGGCTACACCTTC
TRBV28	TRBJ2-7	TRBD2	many	CASSSLTSGSFYEQYF	TGTGCCAGCAGTTCCCTTACTAGCGGGAGTTTCTACGAGCAGTACTTC
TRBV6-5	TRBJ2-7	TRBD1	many	CASSSVTRDRGYEQYF	TGTGCCAGCAGTTCCGTGACCCGGGACAGGGGGTACGAGCAGTACTTC
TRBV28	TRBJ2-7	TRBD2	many	CASTSGSFHEQYF	TGTGCCAGCACTAGCGGGAGTTTCCACGAGCAGTACTTC
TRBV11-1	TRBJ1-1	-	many	CASSLLLRTEAFF	TGTGCCAGCAGCTTACTTTTGCGCACTGAAGCTTTCTTT
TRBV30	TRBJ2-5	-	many	CAWSSGVETQYF	TGTGCCTGGAGTTCGGGGGTTGAGACCCAGTACTTC
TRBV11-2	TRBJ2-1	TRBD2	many	CASSYGGGPINEQFF	TGTGCCAGCAGCTATGGGGGAGGGCCTATAAATGAGCAGTTCTTC
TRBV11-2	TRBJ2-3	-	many	CASSLDGTPTDTQYF	TGTGCCAGCAGTTTAGACGGGACCCCCACAGATACGCAGTATTTT
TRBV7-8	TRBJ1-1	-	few	CASSLAHSLNTEAFF	TGTGCCAGCAGCTTAGCCCACAGCCTGAACACTGAAGCTTTCTTT
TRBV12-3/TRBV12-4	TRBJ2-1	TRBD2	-	CASSLRLVAGASYNEQFF	TGTGCCAGCAGTTTAAGGCTGGTAGCGGGAGCCTCCTACAATGAGCAGTTCTTC
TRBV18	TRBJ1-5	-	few	CASSSRRAQSPDQPQHF	TGTGCCAGCTCCTCGCGCCGGGCCCAATCACCCGATCAGCCCCAGCATTTT
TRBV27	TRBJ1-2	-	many	CASLDLGGYDGYTF	TGTGCCAGCTTGGACCTTGGGGGCTATGATGGCTACACCTTC
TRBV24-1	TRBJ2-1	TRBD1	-	CATSDLRDRNNEQFF	TGTGCCACCAGTGATTTGCGGGACAGGAACAATGAGCAGTTCTTC
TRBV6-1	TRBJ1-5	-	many	CASISGGGEAQPQHF	TGTGCCAGCATATCTGGTGGGGGCGAGGCTCAGCCCCAGCATTTT
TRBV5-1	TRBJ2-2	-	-	CASSLYPGTGGRGNTGELFF	TGCGCCAGCAGCTTATACCCCGGGACTGGGGGAAGAGGGAACACCGGGGAGCTGTTTTTT
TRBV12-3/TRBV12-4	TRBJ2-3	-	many	CASSTEASTDTQYF	TGTGCCAGCAGCACCGAGGCGAGCACAGATACGCAGTATTTT
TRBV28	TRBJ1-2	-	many	CASTQTRTPDGRNYGYTF	TGTGCCAGCACGCAAACTCGGACACCTGATGGGAGAAACTATGGCTACACCTTC
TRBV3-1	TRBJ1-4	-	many	CASSQEWGSTNEKLFF	TGTGCCAGCAGCCAAGAATGGGGGAGCACTAATGAAAAACTGTTTTTT
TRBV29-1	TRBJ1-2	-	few	CSVVRTETNYGYTF	TGCAGCGTGGTCAGGACAGAGACTAACTATGGCTACACCTTC
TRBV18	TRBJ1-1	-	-	CASSPQGRSEAFF	TGTGCCAGCTCACCTCAGGGGCGGTCTGAAGCTTTCTTT
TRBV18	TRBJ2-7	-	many	CASSRGRNYEQYF	TGTGCCAGCTCCCGGGGCAGGAACTACGAGCAGTACTTC
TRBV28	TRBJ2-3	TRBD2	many	CASSRTSGRGTDTQYF	TGTGCCAGCAGTCGAACTAGCGGGAGGGGCACAGATACGCAGTATTTT
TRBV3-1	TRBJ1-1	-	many	CASSLNRGGPTEAFF	TGTGCCAGCAGCCTGAATCGAGGGGGACCCACTGAAGCTTTCTTT
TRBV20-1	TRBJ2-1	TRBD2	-	CSARTSSGSYNEQFF	TGCAGTGCCCGTACTTCTAGCGGGAGCTACAATGAGCAGTTCTTC
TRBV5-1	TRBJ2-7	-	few	CASSHEYEQYF	TGCGCCAGCAGCCACGAGTACGAGCAGTACTTC
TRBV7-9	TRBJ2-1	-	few	CASSLRGGISYNEQFF	TGTGCCAGCAGCTTACGAGGGGGGATTTCCTACAATGAGCAGTTCTTC
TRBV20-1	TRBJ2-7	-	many	CSASAGTYEQYF	TGCAGTGCATCCGCCGGGACCTACGAGCAGTACTTC
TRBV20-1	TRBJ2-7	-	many	CSAPAGRGLGEQYF	TGCAGTGCTCCGGCCGGGAGAGGTCTAGGCGAGCAGTACTTC
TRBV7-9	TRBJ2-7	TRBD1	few	CASSLGGTGEEQYF	TGTGCCAGCAGCTTAGGCGGGACAGGGGAAGAGCAGTACTTC
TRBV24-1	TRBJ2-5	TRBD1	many	CATSDTGTEQETQYF	TGTGCCACCAGTGATACCGGGACAGAGCAAGAGACCCAGTACTTC
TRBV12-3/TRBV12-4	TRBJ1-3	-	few	CASTLSAGNTIYF	TGTGCCAGCACCCTCAGTGCAGGAAACACCATATATTTT
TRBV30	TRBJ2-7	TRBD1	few	CACDRGYEQYF	TGTGCCTGTGACAGGGGCTACGAGCAGTACTTC
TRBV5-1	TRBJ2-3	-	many	CASSLGRGTTTDTQYF	TGCGCCAGCAGCTTGGGTAGGGGGACCACCACAGATACGCAGTATTTT